The 10 T cell receptor beta chains below all came from one sample that was sequenced in a study of cytomegalovirus exposure and HLA in healthy donors. The PCR employed 60 Vbeta primers together with 13 Jbeta primers. Here immunoSEQ multiplex PCR was the method, and the copy in TCRdb shows in-frame clones only, minus some. This table holds around 55,000 clones, around 79% found once. Sequenced input: PBMCs. These receptors originate from a female donor in good health and CMV-seronegative.

This chain uses TRBV6-5 with TRBJ2-5; 8 bases match TRBD2. The tail of the sequence fits TRBJ2-7 better, so the J call may be wrong. The CDR3 is 16 residues long. Germline V lookup: CDR1 MNHEY, CDR2 SVGAGI. CDR3 sequence reads: CASSYASGGGSYEQYF. The DNA of the CDR3 is TGTGCCAGCAGTTACGCGAGCGGGGGAGGCTCCTACGAGCAGTACTTC.

Concerning this clone: The junction departs from the called germline gene at one end, perhaps through a read error. The chain employs TRBV14 and TRBJ2-4, with TRBD2 identical over 9 bases. Germline V gives CDR1 SGHDN, CDR2 FVKESK. CDR3 length: 15 amino acids. CDR3 in amino acids: CASNQIAGAPGIQYF. In nucleotides, the CDR3 is TGTGCCAGCAACCAAATAGCGGGAGCCCCAGGCATTCAGTACTTC. Supplemented by reference TRBV14 and TRBJ2-4, the full variable domain reads EAGVTQFPSHSVIEKGQTVTLRCDPISGHDNLYWYRRVMGKEIKFLLHFVKESKQDESGMPNNRFLAERTGGTYSTLKVQPAELEDSGVYFCASNQIAGAPGIQYFGAGTRLSVL.

The sample holds a few counts of this clone. The chain joins TRBV6-1 to TRBJ2-6, with a possible D match to TRBD1 (5 bases). Germline-derived CDR1 and CDR2 are MNHNS and SASEGT. V lost 6 bases and J lost 2, with 11 bases in between. The CDR3 is made up of 15 amino acids. As DNA, the CDR3 is TGTGCCAGCAGACCCAGGGCTGCTGGGGCCAACGTCCTGACTTTC. It encodes CASRPRAAGANVLTF.

The chain carries TRBV4-1 and TRBJ2-5, with 7 bases identical to TRBD1. The germline CDR1 and CDR2 sequences are MGHRA and YSYEKL. There are 15 residues in the CDR3. Unmatched junction bases numbered 9, after V lost 4 bases and J lost 4 bases. The CDR3 is CASSPTGSLRETQYF. DNA for the CDR3: TGCGCCAGCAGCCCGACAGGGTCGTTAAGAGAGACCCAGTACTTC.

Concerning this clone itself: The sample carries other DNA sequences with the same CDR3. This sequence joins TRBV9 and TRBJ2-3; D uncertain. V dropped 3 bases and J dropped 1 base, with 6 bases sitting between them. CDR3 length: 13 residues. CDR1 and CDR2 (germline): SGDLS, YYNGEE. Here the CDR3 DNA reads TGTGCCAGCAGCGGGGCCCGCACAGATACGCAGTATTTT. Protein product: CASSGARTDTQYF.

The chain carries TRBV2 and TRBJ2-5, with 10 positions matching TRBD1. CDR1 and CDR2 from the germline V gene are SNHLY and FYNNEI. There are 15 residues in the CDR3. Unmatched junction bases numbered 6, after V lost 3 bases and J lost 5 bases. The CDR3 nucleotides read TGTGCCAGCAGTGATGGGACAGGGGTAGGGGAGACCCAGTACTTC. As protein: CASSDGTGVGETQYF. Complete variable domain (other parts from reference TRBV2 and TRBJ2-5): EPEVTQTPSHQVTQMGQEVILRCVPISNHLYFYWYRQILGQKVEFLVSFYNNEISEKSEIFDDQFSVERPDGSNFTLKIRSTKLEDSAMYFCASSDGTGVGETQYFGPGTRLLVL.

As DNA, the CDR3 is TGTGCCAGCAGCCCCTCGGACAGCGCGACCACTAACTATGGCTACACCTTC. Translation gives CASSPSDSATTNYGYTF. The V call is TRBV7-9, the J call TRBJ1-2; possibly TRBD1 for D (6 bases). Trimming left V 5 bases short and J 0 bases short, with 19 bases between. The V gene's germline CDR1 is SEHNR and CDR2 FQNEAQ (reference sequence). This CDR3 spans 17 amino acids.

The J gene is TRBJ2-5, the V gene TRBV30; 7 bases are a match to TRBD2. CDR1 and CDR2 from the germline V gene are GTSNPN and SVGIG (reference sequence). After removal of 2 bases from V and 7 bases from J, the junction contained 7 bases not matched to a gene. The CDR3 contains 13 residues. The CDR3 loop is CAWSRGLDGTQYF. DNA of the CDR3: TGTGCCTGGAGTCGTGGACTAGATGGGACCCAGTACTTC.

A single count supports this clone. The CDR3 DNA is TGTGCCAGCTCTCCACCTTCGAGGCGCACCGGGGAGCTGTTTTTT. This encodes CASSPPSRRTGELFF. The rearrangement links TRBV28 to TRBJ2-2; no reliable D call. The CDR3 contains 15 residues. Germline lookup yields CDR1 MDHEN and CDR2 SYDVKM. V lost 8 bases to trimming and J lost 4 bases, with 17 bases between them.

This clone was picked up a small number of times. V gene TRBV5-1 combines with J gene TRBJ1-3; D gene unclear. The CDR3 covers 16 residues. The germline V and J ends were trimmed by 2 bases and 8 bases, with 20 bases remaining between them. The germline CDR1 and CDR2 sequences are SGHRS and YFSETQ. The DNA of the CDR3 is TGCGCCAGCAGCTTTGGCGGCGGAGGGAACGGGGACACCATATATTTT. The encoded protein is CASSFGGGGNGDTIYF.